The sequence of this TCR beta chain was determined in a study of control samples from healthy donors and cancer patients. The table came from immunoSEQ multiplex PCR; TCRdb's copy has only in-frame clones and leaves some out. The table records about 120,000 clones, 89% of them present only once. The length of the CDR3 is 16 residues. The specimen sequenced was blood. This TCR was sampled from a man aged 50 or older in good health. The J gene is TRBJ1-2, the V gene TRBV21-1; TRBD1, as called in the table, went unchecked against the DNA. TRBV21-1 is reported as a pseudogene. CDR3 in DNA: TGTGCCAGCAGCCATGGACAAAACGAAACTCGGTATGGCTACACCTTC. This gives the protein CASSHGQNETRYGYTF.